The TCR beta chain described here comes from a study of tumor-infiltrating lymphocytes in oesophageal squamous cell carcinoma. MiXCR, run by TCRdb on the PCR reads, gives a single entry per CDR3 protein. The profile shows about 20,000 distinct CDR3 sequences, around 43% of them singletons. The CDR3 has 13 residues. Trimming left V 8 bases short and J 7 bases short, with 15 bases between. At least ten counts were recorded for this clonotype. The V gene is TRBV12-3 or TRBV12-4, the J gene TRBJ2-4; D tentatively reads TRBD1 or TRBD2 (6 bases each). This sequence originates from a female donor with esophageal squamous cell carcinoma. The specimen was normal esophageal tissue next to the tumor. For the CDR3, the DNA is TGTGCCAGCCTCCAATCGGGGGCGAACATTCAGTACTTC. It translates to CASLQSGANIQYF.